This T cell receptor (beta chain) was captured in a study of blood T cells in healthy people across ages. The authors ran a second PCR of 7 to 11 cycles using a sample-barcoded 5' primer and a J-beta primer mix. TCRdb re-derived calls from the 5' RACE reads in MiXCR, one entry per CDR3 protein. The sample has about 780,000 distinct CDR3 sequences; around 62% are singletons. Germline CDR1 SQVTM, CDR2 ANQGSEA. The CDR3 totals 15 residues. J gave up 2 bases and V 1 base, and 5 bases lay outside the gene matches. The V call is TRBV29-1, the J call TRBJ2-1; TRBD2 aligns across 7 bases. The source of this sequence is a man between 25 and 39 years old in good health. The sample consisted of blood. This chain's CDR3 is CSVEGLSGAYNEQFF. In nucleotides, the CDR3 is TGCAGCGTTGAAGGCCTAAGCGGGGCCTACAATGAGCAGTTCTTC.